Listed below are T cell receptor beta chains from one sample, sequenced in a study of CD8 T cells in ankylosing spondylitis. From the 5' RACE reads, TCRdb called clonotypes with MiXCR, one entry per CDR3 protein. The table has a few hundred thousand distinct CDR3 sequences, about 10% seen once. Specimen: blood, either unsorted or a sorted T cell fraction (not recorded which). The receptors derive from a male donor with ankylosing spondylitis or in good health (not recorded which). CDR3s leave out the opening cysteine and the closing phenylalanine or tryptophan. The order of the fields is V gene, J gene, CDR3 protein.

v_call: TRBV20-1; j_call: TRBJ1-4; cdr3_aa: SANRGEHEKLF
v_call: TRBV28; j_call: TRBJ1-5; cdr3_aa: ASSLTGTVAQPQH
v_call: TRBV18; j_call: TRBJ2-5; cdr3_aa: ASSPNSQETQY
v_call: TRBV5-1; j_call: TRBJ2-5; cdr3_aa: ASSLEGFQETQY
v_call: TRBV5-8; j_call: TRBJ2-7; cdr3_aa: ASSGSSYEQY
v_call: TRBV29-1; j_call: TRBJ2-5; cdr3_aa: SVDAGVQETQY
v_call: TRBV7-3; j_call: TRBJ2-3; cdr3_aa: ASSSRGSRDTQY
v_call: TRBV27; j_call: TRBJ2-1; cdr3_aa: ASSWSSGYREQF
v_call: TRBV7-9; j_call: TRBJ2-7; cdr3_aa: ASRPTSYELSKQY
v_call: TRBV12-3/TRBV12-4; j_call: TRBJ2-7; cdr3_aa: ASSLWSLAGSYEQY
v_call: TRBV5-1; j_call: TRBJ2-7; cdr3_aa: ASSLQSGEQY
v_call: TRBV28; j_call: TRBJ2-3; cdr3_aa: ASSLSARGTDTQY
v_call: TRBV7-2; j_call: TRBJ1-4; cdr3_aa: ASSQPGQAATNEKLF
v_call: TRBV20-1; j_call: TRBJ1-2; cdr3_aa: NPGIDGYT
v_call: TRBV5-1; j_call: TRBJ2-1; cdr3_aa: ASSPTGTSGFSSYNEQF
v_call: TRBV6-1; j_call: TRBJ2-7; cdr3_aa: ASSETVSYEQY
v_call: TRBV9; j_call: TRBJ2-1; cdr3_aa: ASSSLGGVYNEQF
v_call: TRBV29-1; j_call: TRBJ2-5; cdr3_aa: SVEDWTGQGVGETQY
v_call: TRBV6-1; j_call: TRBJ2-5; cdr3_aa: ASSEGRASGETQY
v_call: TRBV19; j_call: TRBJ2-3; cdr3_aa: ASSPGRGSGPSTDTQY
v_call: TRBV12-3/TRBV12-4; j_call: TRBJ2-2; cdr3_aa: ASSFLGGLDTGELF
v_call: TRBV4-2; j_call: TRBJ2-7; cdr3_aa: ASSQESKLAGVQSYEQY
v_call: TRBV7-3; j_call: TRBJ1-1; cdr3_aa: ASSLALGAQAF
v_call: TRBV12-3/TRBV12-4; j_call: TRBJ2-3; cdr3_aa: ASSLLRTDTQY
v_call: TRBV3-1; j_call: TRBJ2-2; cdr3_aa: ASSQVQGTGELF
v_call: TRBV20-1; j_call: TRBJ2-3; cdr3_aa: SVEPGQGSDTQY
v_call: TRBV6-1; j_call: TRBJ2-2; cdr3_aa: ASSPDRVAWELF